Here is one T cell receptor (beta chain) with its context. Its antigen is currently unknown. These data belong to a study of CD8 T cells in ankylosing spondylitis. Whole-study results and caveats: It was reported that disease-linked clones were significantly enriched in matched ankylosing spondylitis synovial fluid. A motif in TCR beta, a set of several highly homologous variants, appeared characteristic of ankylosing spondylitis blood.

The CDR3 covers 15 residues. The germline gives CDR1 SEHNR, CDR2 FQNEAQ (reference sequence). The V end lost 3 bases, the J end lost 2 bases, and 13 bases lay between the germline ends. TCRdb re-called the 5' RACE reads with MiXCR, one entry per CDR3 protein. The sample contains more than 600,000 distinct CDR3 sequences, over 15% of which appear only once. The sequence derives from a male donor with ankylosing spondylitis. Sequencing used blood, either unsorted or a sorted T cell fraction (not recorded which). The chain recombines TRBV7-9 with TRBJ2-5; no reliable D call. The CDR3 DNA reads as TGTGCCAGCAGCTTGGTAAATCTGGGGCAAGAGACCCAGTACTTC. Translating gives CASSLVNLGQETQYF.